This T cell receptor beta chain was profiled in a study of blood T cell repertoires in COVID-19. As for the study in general: Italy, Spain and the United States were the sources of the convalescent and acute COVID-19 samples. The cDNA or gDNA used as material had been derived from T cells, B-cell-depleted T cells, or PBMCs.

V lost 1 base to trimming and J lost 0 bases, with 12 bases between them. Looked up from germline, CDR1 is MGHRA and CDR2 is YSYEKL. The CDR3 is 16 amino acids. Participants were aged roughly 18 to 89 years, lived in roughly 23 US areas, and enrolled virtually. Per the authors' pipeline: Using reference gene primer amplification, nucleated cell counts were estimated. The data were produced by immunoSEQ multiplex PCR, yet TCRdb's version contains in-frame clones alone and is incomplete. That table is the source of V, J and clone size, and D and trimming were worked out from the DNA. The table has over 110,000 clones, 80% to 85% seen once.

Sequencing input: PBMCs or T cells enriched from blood (not recorded which). V usage is TRBV4-1 and J usage is TRBJ1-2, with D possibly being TRBD1 (5 bases). This clonotype was obtained from a man between 35 and 55 years old with acute COVID-19. The CDR3 coding sequence is TGCGCCAGCAGCCAAGGGGGCCGACCTACTAACTATGGCTACACCTTC. It encodes CASSQGGRPTNYGYTF.